This TCR beta chain was identified in a study of cytomegalovirus exposure and HLA in healthy donors. Study-level results: TCR beta sequences reportedly predicted the HLA-A and HLA-B alleles of most subjects accurately. Presence/absence analyses assumed roughly uniform sequencing depth across donors.

This clone was observed a handful of times. Its antigen is undetermined. The PCR was carried out with 60 Vbeta primers and 13 Jbeta primers. Generated by immunoSEQ multiplex PCR, the TCRdb table keeps only in-frame clones and is missing some. The table records about 150,000 clones, 60% to 75% of them present only once. Germline values: CDR1 SGHRS, CDR2 YFSETQ. The CDR3 sequence is 12 residues long. Trimming took 0 bases from V and 5 from J, leaving 5 bases between them. Sequenced sample: PBMCs. This chain links TRBV5-1 with TRBJ2-5; D is uncertain. This TCR was sampled from a man aged 18-30 years in good health and CMV-seronegative. The chain's CDR3 is CASSLAFETQYF. The DNA of the CDR3 is TGCGCCAGCAGCTTGGCCTTTGAGACCCAGTACTTC.